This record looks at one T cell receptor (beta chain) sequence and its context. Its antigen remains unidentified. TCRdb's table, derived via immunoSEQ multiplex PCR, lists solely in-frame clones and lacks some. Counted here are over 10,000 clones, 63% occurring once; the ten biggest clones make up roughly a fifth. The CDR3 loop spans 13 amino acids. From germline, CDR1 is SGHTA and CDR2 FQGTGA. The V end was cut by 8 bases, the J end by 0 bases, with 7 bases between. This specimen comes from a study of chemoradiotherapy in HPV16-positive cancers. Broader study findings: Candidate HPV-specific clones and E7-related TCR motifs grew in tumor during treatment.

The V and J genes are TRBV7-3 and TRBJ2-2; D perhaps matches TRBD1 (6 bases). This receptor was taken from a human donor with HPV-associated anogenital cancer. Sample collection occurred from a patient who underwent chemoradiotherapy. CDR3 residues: CASGTPNTGELFF. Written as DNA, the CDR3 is TGTGCCAGCGGGACACCGAACACCGGGGAGCTGTTTTTT.